This entry describes one TCR beta chain. Antigen: not known. TCRdb passed the reads through MiXCR, listing each CDR3 protein once. The data show a few hundred thousand distinct CDR3 sequences, about 33% seen once. These data originate in a study of T cell repertoires in cytomegalovirus infection. Looking at the study overall: It was the public TCR beta signatures that indicated both CMV infection and matching HLA type. Findings and caveats of the study: Summed frequency of shared TCR beta families picked out CMV carriers who also had the relevant HLA. HLA-C-restricted CMV clonotypes gave the most frequent clonotype in two of eight donors.

This specimen consisted of cultured PBMCs, obtained from culture after CMV antigen stimulation. This TCR derives from a human donor in good health (CMV status not recorded). Some clones in this sample may be carry-over from other donors' samples.

CDR3 coding DNA: TGTGCCACCAGCACCGACAGGGCCTATAATTCACCCCTCCACTTT. Translating gives CATSTDRAYNSPLHF. The chain employs TRBV15 and TRBJ1-6; 7 bases are shared with TRBD1. The ends lost 4 bases at V and 2 bases at J; junction bases unmatched: 2. Per the germline V gene, CDR1 is LNHNV and CDR2 is YYDKDF (reference sequence). The CDR3 spans 15 residues.